What follows is one T cell receptor beta chain and its context. Its antigen is undetermined. RNA transcripts provided the source from which TCR beta CDR3 regions were amplified. The HTBI set primed first-round TCR CDR3 RT-PCR. Each CDR3 protein gets one entry after TCRdb re-called the multiplex PCR reads with MiXCR. The data contain approximately 330,000 distinct CDR3 sequences, about 21% of them singletons. This sample was taken from a study of T cells in Graves' hyperthyroidism and ophthalmopathy. Study-wide context: Before any treatment, at initial diagnosis, peripheral blood was collected. Notes on the study in general: Most thyroid clonotypes that were expanded above 0.001 also turned up in blood. Ophthalmopathy prediction by the model preceded onset by a median 6.5 months.

Disease duration under 2 months; hyperthyroidism patients were aged 18 to 65. CDR1 is SNHLY, CDR2 FYNNEI, per germline. This CDR3 has 16 residues. V lost 6 bases to trimming and J lost 1 base, with 16 bases between them. The receptor was derived from a woman aged 45 to 65 with Graves' hyperthyroidism. The chain couples TRBV2 to TRBJ2-1; possible D gene TRBD2, 7 bases. Sequencing was done on a sample of blood. The CDR3 is CASSSRGRGSYNEQFF. For the CDR3, the DNA is TGTGCCAGCAGCTCCCGGGGGCGGGGGTCCTACAATGAGCAGTTCTTC.